These 18 T cell receptor beta chains share one sample of origin, sequenced in a study of blood T cells in healthy people across ages. A second PCR, run for about 7 to 11 cycles, used a sample-barcoded 5' primer plus a J-beta primer mix. One entry per CDR3 protein, called by TCRdb with MiXCR from the 5' RACE reads. The data show 590,000 or so distinct CDR3 sequences, about 30% seen once. The source material was blood. The receptors originated from a woman aged 80 or over in good health.

This clonotype has ten or more counts. This chain uses TRBV7-2 with TRBJ2-7; 9 bases are a match to TRBD1. The CDR3 is made up of 15 amino acids. Trimming removed 1 base from V and 7 bases from J; junction bases left unmatched: 8. The germline gives CDR1 SGHTA, CDR2 FQGNSA. The CDR3 reads CASSLGGTGLGEQYF. CDR3 DNA sequence: TGTGCCAGCAGCTTAGGAGGGACAGGGCTGGGGGAGCAGTACTTC.

The V and J genes are TRBV2 and TRBJ2-2; tentatively, D is TRBD1 (6 bases). Germline assignment: CDR1 SNHLY and CDR2 FYNNEI. This CDR3 has 16 amino acids. Trimming cost V 6 bases and J 4 bases, with 18 bases left between them. CDR3 region: CASRQGQPRGTGELFF. CDR3 DNA: TGTGCCAGCAGACAAGGACAGCCGAGGGGCACCGGGGAGCTGTTTTTT. Combining the CDR3 with reference TRBV2 and TRBJ2-2 gives the whole variable domain EPEVTQTPSHQVTQMGQEVILRCVPISNHLYFYWYRQILGQKVEFLVSFYNNEISEKSEIFDDQFSVERPDGSNFTLKIRSTKLEDSAMYFCASRQGQPRGTGELFFGEGSRLTVL.

Note on this clonotype: A much larger clone differs by one base, so this may be a read error. The chain joins TRBV20-1 to TRBJ1-6, with D possibly TRBD1 on 6 matching bases. The V gene's germline CDR1 is DFQATT and CDR2 SNEGSKA (reference sequence). The CDR3 is made up of 16 amino acids. Trimming shortened V by 1 base and J by 9 bases, and 19 bases separated the two germline ends. The CDR3 DNA reads TGCAGTGCTAGAGCTGGCTACGAGGGGGAGTCTTCACCCCTCCACTTT. Amino acid sequence: CSARAGYEGESSPLHF.

This clonotype was recorded many times. The chain uses TRBV5-5 and TRBJ2-3; no clear D. The germline V gene encodes CDR1 SGHKS and CDR2 YYEKEE (reference sequence). CDR3 length equals 11 residues. With 4 bases removed from V and 5 bases from J, the gap between germline ends came to 5 bases. The CDR3 region is CASSNRDTQYF. CDR3 DNA: TGTGCCAGCAGCAACAGAGATACGCAGTATTTT.

Only a few counts were recorded for this clonotype. One end of the junction is discordant with germline, which a read error may explain. This rearrangement joins TRBV4-3 to TRBJ2-1, with TRBD2 identical over 7 bases. This CDR3 spans 16 amino acids. Germline CDR1 LGHNA, CDR2 YSLEER. The CDR3 DNA reads as TGCGCCAGCAGTCAAGATCTTGTTAGCGGGTACAATGAGCAGTTCTTC. It codes for CASSQDLVSGYNEQFF.

Many counts were recorded for this clonotype. The chain combines TRBV6-1 with TRBJ2-4; 9 positions match TRBD1. The CDR3 covers 19 residues. The ends lost 5 bases at V and 0 bases at J; junction bases unmatched: 14. Germline V lookup: CDR1 MNHNS, CDR2 SASEGT. Here the CDR3 DNA reads TGTGCCAGCAGTATAGACAGGGGGAAGAGGGATATAGCCAAAAACATTCAGTACTTC. Residues: CASSIDRGKRDIAKNIQYF.

This clonotype was picked up many times. V is TRBV7-9 and J is TRBJ2-1; possibly TRBD1 for D (5 bases). Trimming pared 6 bases from V and 0 bases from J, leaving 12 bases between. CDR3 length: 15 residues. The V gene's germline CDR1 is SEHNR and CDR2 FQNEAQ (reference sequence). The CDR3 DNA sequence: TGTGCCAGCAGGCCCCGACAGACCTCCTACAATGAGCAGTTCTTC. Its protein is CASRPRQTSYNEQFF. Drawing the rest from reference TRBV7-9 and TRBJ2-1, the complete variable domain is DTGVSQNPRHKITKRGQNVTFRCDPISEHNRLYWYRQTLGQGPEFLTYFQNEAQLEKSRLLSDRFSAERPKGSFSTLEIQRTEQGDSAMYLCASRPRQTSYNEQFFGPGTRLTVL.

At least ten counts were recorded for this clonotype. The chain uses TRBV5-6 and TRBJ2-6, with D perhaps matching TRBD1 (6 bases). The V and J ends lost 0 bases and 1 base respectively, with 14 bases between them. The germline V gene has CDR1 SGHDT and CDR2 YYEEEE. The CDR3 consists of 18 residues. CDR3 nucleotide sequence: TGTGCCAGCAGCTTGGACAGGGTTTATTTTTCTGGGGCCAACGTCCTGACTTTC. The encoded protein is CASSLDRVYFSGANVLTF.

Only one count was recorded for this clonotype. This sequence may be a read error, since a much larger clone differs from it by one base. The CDR3 does not end in the conserved phenylalanine or tryptophan, so this is likely a read error. The V gene is TRBV6-2 or TRBV6-3, the J gene TRBJ1-5; 7 bases match TRBD1. Looked up from germline, CDR1 is MNHEY and CDR2 is SVGEGT. This CDR3 is 16 amino acids long. V trimming: 6 bases; J trimming: 7 bases; junction bases outside the gene matches: 15. The CDR3 region is CASSRDRVLRGQPQHV. In DNA form, the CDR3 reads TGTGCCAGCAGCCGTGACAGGGTACTAAGAGGACAGCCCCAGCATGTT.

This clonotype appeared once. A read error may explain this, as a much larger clone is one base away. The rearrangement joins TRBV7-2 to TRBJ1-2; TRBD1 matches 8 bases. Germline V lookup: CDR1 SGHTA, CDR2 FQGNSA. The V segment lost 2 bases and the J segment 7 bases; nucleotides outside the gene matches: 9. The CDR3 totals 15 residues. CDR3 sequence: CASSLISPTGVGYTF. For the CDR3, the DNA is TGTGCCAGCAGCTTAATATCCCCGACAGGGGTTGGCTACACCTTC.

This clonotype showed up just a few times. This chain uses TRBV28 with TRBJ1-1; 9 bases align to TRBD1. V was clipped by 7 bases and J by 11 bases; unmatched bases: 11. The germline gives CDR1 MDHEN, CDR2 SYDVKM. CDR3 length: 13 residues. The CDR3 sequence: CASISNTGGWAFF. DNA of the CDR3: TGTGCCAGCATTAGTAACACAGGGGGCTGGGCTTTCTTT. Variable domain in full (rest from reference TRBV28 and TRBJ1-1): DVKVTQSSRYLVKRTGEKVFLECVQDMDHENMFWYRQDPGLGLRLIYFSYDVKMKEKGDIPEGYSVSREKKERFSLILESASTNQTSMYLCASISNTGGWAFFGQGTRLTVV.

The chain couples TRBV7-2 to TRBJ2-7; the D is unclear. Between the trimmed V and J ends, which lost 2 bases and 3 bases, there was a span of 5 bases. This CDR3 is 12 amino acids long. Germline CDR1 and CDR2: SGHTA and FQGNSA. The CDR3 region has the DNA TGTGCCAGCAGCTTAAACCTCTACGAGCAGTACTTC. Translating gives CASSLNLYEQYF.

This clonotype appeared many times. The chain links TRBV20-1 to TRBJ1-1, with D possibly matching TRBD1 (5 bases). The germline gives CDR1 DFQATT, CDR2 SNEGSKA (reference sequence). The CDR3 is made up of 13 amino acids. V was trimmed by 3 bases and J by 7 bases, leaving 15 bases between them. CDR3 sequence reads: CSASPSQGIEAFF. As DNA, the CDR3 is TGCAGTGCTAGTCCTTCTCAGGGAATTGAAGCTTTCTTT.

V and J are TRBV5-4 and TRBJ1-2, with D hard to call. The V end lost 4 bases, the J end lost 4 bases, and 17 bases lay between the germline ends. Germline CDR1 and CDR2: SGHNT and YYREEE (reference sequence). The CDR3 extends over 15 amino acids. The CDR3 loop reads CASSPARLESYGYTF. CDR3 coding DNA: TGTGCCAGCAGCCCCGCCAGGCTCGAGAGCTATGGCTACACCTTC.

The chain has TRBV7-8 and TRBJ2-3; no clear D. Trimming took 1 base from V and 2 from J, leaving 10 bases between them. CDR1 and CDR2 (germline): SGHVS, FQNEAQ. The CDR3 is 15 amino acids. The CDR3 bases are TGTGCCAGCAGCTTAGACCGAGTCCACACAGATACGCAGTATTTT. It codes for CASSLDRVHTDTQYF.

This clonotype was observed many times. The genes are TRBV20-1 and TRBJ2-5; D is ambiguous. The germline V gene has CDR1 DFQATT and CDR2 SNEGSKA (reference sequence). The CDR3 is 15 amino acids. The germline V and J ends were trimmed by 2 bases and 2 bases, with 15 bases remaining between them. Written as DNA, the CDR3 is TGCAGTGCTAGAAGGTTGGGGAATCGACAAGAGACCCAGTACTTC. Translation: CSARRLGNRQETQYF.

The chain links TRBV6-2 or TRBV6-3 to TRBJ2-5, with D perhaps matching TRBD2 (6 bases). Germline V gene data show CDR1 as MNHEY and CDR2 as SVGEGT. Between the trimmed V and J ends, which lost 2 bases and 7 bases, there was a span of 14 bases. The CDR3 spans 14 residues. CDR3 region: CASSYPTGVGTQYF. CDR3 nucleotide sequence: TGTGCCAGCAGTTACCCCACGGGGGTCGGGACCCAGTACTTC.

A few counts support this clonotype. The chain combines TRBV6-4 with TRBJ2-5, with 7 bases matching TRBD2. Germline CDR1 reads MRHNA; CDR2 reads SNTAGT. The CDR3 sequence is 14 residues long. Trimming took 2 bases from V and 11 from J; bases not matched to a gene: 11. The CDR3 sequence is CASSDGTKYNEQYF. The CDR3 DNA reads TGTGCCAGCAGTGACGGGACTAAATACAATGAGCAGTACTTC.